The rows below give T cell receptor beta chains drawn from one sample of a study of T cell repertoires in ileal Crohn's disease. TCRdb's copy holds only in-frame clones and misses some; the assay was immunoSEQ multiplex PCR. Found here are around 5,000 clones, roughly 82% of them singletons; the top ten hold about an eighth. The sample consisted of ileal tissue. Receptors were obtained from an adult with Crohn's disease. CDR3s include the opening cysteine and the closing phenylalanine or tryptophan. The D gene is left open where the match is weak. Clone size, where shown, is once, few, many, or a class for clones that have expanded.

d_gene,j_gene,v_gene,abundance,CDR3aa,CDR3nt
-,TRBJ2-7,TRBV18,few,CASSPTPAYEQYF,TGTGCCAGCTCACCAACACCAGCCTACGAGCAGTACTTC
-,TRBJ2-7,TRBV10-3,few,CAISGLGATSYEQYF,TGTGCCATCAGTGGTTTGGGGGCTACTTCCTACGAGCAGTACTTC
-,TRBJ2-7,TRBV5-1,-,CASSLKPTSYEQYF,TGCGCCAGCAGCTTGAAGCCTACCTCCTACGAGCAGTACTTC
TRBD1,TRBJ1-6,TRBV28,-,CASSPGTANSPLHF,TGTGCCAGCAGCCCCGGGACAGCTAATTCACCCCTCCACTTT
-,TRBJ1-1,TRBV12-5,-,CASGLVPGGTEAFF,TGTGCTAGTGGTTTGGTACCGGGAGGCACTGAAGCTTTCTTT
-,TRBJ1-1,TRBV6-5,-,CASRSPGGYTEAFF,TGTGCCAGCAGATCCCCGGGCGGGTACACTGAAGCTTTCTTT
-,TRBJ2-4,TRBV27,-,CASSFGQTNIQYF,TGTGCCAGCAGTTTTGGGCAAACAAACATTCAGTACTTC
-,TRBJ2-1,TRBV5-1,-,CASSLGRQTYNEQFF,TGCGCCAGCAGCTTGGGTCGACAAACCTACAATGAGCAGTTCTTC
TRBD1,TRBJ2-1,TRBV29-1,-,CSAGTGGSYNEQFF,TGCAGCGCCGGGACAGGGGGATCCTACAATGAGCAGTTCTTC
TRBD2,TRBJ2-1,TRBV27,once,CASSSREGGYNEQFF,TGTGCCAGCAGCTCCCGGGAGGGCGGGTACAATGAGCAGTTCTTC